This T cell receptor beta chain was identified in a study of CD8+ T cells in alopecia areata. A remark on this clone: As yet, its antigen is unknown.

Described treatment: oral pan-JAK inhibitor, 5-10 mg twice daily. Reverse transcribed after extraction, RNA yielded cDNA as the sequencing template. Clones were read by immunoSEQ multiplex PCR, and TCRdb kept only the in-frame ones, dropping some. The sample lists 200,000 to 250,000 clones, more than 45% occurring once. Points from the study as a whole: While tofacitinib was given, many expanded lesional clones persisted in scalp and blood.

The CDR3 runs 14 residues. Germline V gene sequence: CDR1 MNHEY, CDR2 SMNVEV (reference sequence). After removal of 6 bases from V and 2 bases from J, the junction contained 4 bases not matched to a gene. This clonotype originated in a human donor with alopecia areata. This material consisted of CD4+ T cells sorted from blood, taken at week 4, from a patient treated with tofacitinib. The chain uses TRBV27 and TRBJ1-2, with 9 bases aligning to TRBD1. CDR3 in DNA: TGTGCCAGCAGGACAGGGGGATCAAACTATGGCTACACCTTC. As protein: CASRTGGSNYGYTF.